The clone carrying this T cell receptor (beta chain) was seen only once. Its antigen is undetermined. These data originate in a study of immune evolution from preneoplasia to lung adenocarcinoma. Data came from immunoSEQ multiplex PCR; TCRdb stores just in-frame clones and leaves some out. This sample has around 39,000 clones, with roughly 74% found just once. Looked up from germline, CDR1 is SEHNR and CDR2 is FQNEAQ (reference sequence). V lost 1 base to trimming and J lost 9 bases, with 16 bases between them. CDR3 length: 15 residues. Study-wide results and limits: Later-stage lesions seemingly showed higher T cell density and diversity than normal lung. Top clone share appeared to fall from AAH through AIS, MIA, adenocarcinoma.

Material for sequencing was FFPE invasive lung adenocarcinoma tissue. The chain links TRBV7-9 to TRBJ2-1; a weak D match, TRBD2 (5 bases). The receptor comes from a person in their sixties or seventies with lung adenocarcinoma. The CDR3 sequence: CASSLEWLGGGEQFF. CDR3 DNA sequence: TGTGCCAGCAGCTTAGAGTGGTTAGGAGGAGGTGAGCAGTTCTTC.